The sequence of this T cell receptor (beta chain) was determined in a study of OX40 agonist ivuxolimab in advanced cancers. Study-level information: In this cohort, patients received ivuxolimab, an agonistic anti-OX40 (CD134) antibody. A mean age of about 56 years, range roughly 20 to 80, was recorded, and roughly 83% were male. Regarding the study as a whole: At 0.1 to 3.0 mg/kg and by week 6, clonal expansion occurred in CD4+ and CD8+ blood T cells. The mean number of expanded clones was higher in CD8+ T cells than in CD4+.

Germline V CDR1 and CDR2: LGHNA, YNFKEQ. The V end lost 6 bases, the J end lost 5 bases, and 16 bases lay between the germline ends. The CDR3 has 14 residues. The data were produced by immunoSEQ multiplex PCR, yet TCRdb's version contains in-frame clones alone and is incomplete. Altogether some 60,000 clones are present, more than 75% being singletons, with the ten largest covering over 5%. This clone appeared once. Antigen unknown. The genes are TRBV4-2 and TRBJ1-2, with D maybe TRBD1 (5 bases). The input for sequencing was CD4+ or CD8+ T cells sorted from blood, taken in a trial of the OX40 agonist ivuxolimab. This receptor was taken from an adult with an advanced solid tumor such as melanoma, head and neck, liver or kidney cancer. CDR3 nucleotides: TGTGCCAGCAGATCGACCGGGGACGGTTATGGCTACACCTTC. Translation gives CASRSTGDGYGYTF.